These T cell receptor beta chains were read from a single sample in a study of blood T cell repertoires in COVID-19. The assay was immunoSEQ multiplex PCR, and TCRdb's table has in-frame clones only and misses some. The data hold about 230,000 clones, with 65% to 85% observed a single time. Specimen: peripheral blood. The receptors stem from a man between 35 and 55 years old with acute or convalescent COVID-19. Each CDR3 is given with its conserved first and last residue. Fields, in order: D gene, J gene, V gene, clone size, CDR3 DNA, CDR3 protein. A D gene is named only where the DNA matches it firmly. Clone size is given for some rows only: seen once, a few or many times, or a class if the clone is expanded.

TRBD1	TRBJ1-2	TRBV9	NA	TGTGCCAGCAGCGTAAAAAGGACAGGCGGAGCCTATGGCTACACCTTC	CASSVKRTGGAYGYTF
TRBD1	TRBJ2-3	TRBV27	NA	TGTGCCAGCAGTCGGTGGGACAGCTCAACAGATACGCAGTATTTT	CASSRWDSSTDTQYF
NA	TRBJ1-1	TRBV7-3	NA	TGTGCCAGCAGCACACGGGGGGGCGTGGTCATGAACACTGAAGCTTTCTTT	CASSTRGGVVMNTEAFF
NA	TRBJ2-3	TRBV7-2	NA	TGTGCCAGCAGTCCGGAGCGAGTATCACAGTATTTT	CASSPERVSQYF
TRBD1	TRBJ2-2	TRBV5-5	NA	TGTGCCAGCAGGTCCGGGACAGGGGGCCTCGGGGAGCTGTTTTTT	CASRSGTGGLGELFF
NA	TRBJ1-5	TRBV4-2	few	TGTGCCAGCAGCCAAACACAGGGAAGTCAGCCCCAGCATTTT	CASSQTQGSQPQHF
TRBD1	TRBJ2-2	TRBV7-3	NA	TGTGCCAGCAGCTCCTCCACAGGGGCCGGGGAGCTGTTTTTT	CASSSSTGAGELFF
TRBD1	TRBJ2-7	TRBV20-1	NA	TGCAGTGCCAGACAGGGGAACGAGCAGTACTTC	CSARQGNEQYF
NA	TRBJ2-3	TRBV5-1	NA	TGCGCCAGCAGCCCAGGCTCTTTCACAGATACGCAGTATTTT	CASSPGSFTDTQYF
NA	TRBJ2-1	TRBV15	NA	TGTGCCACCAGCAGACCCCTCGCAGGGGCTAACGGTGAGCAGTTCTTC	CATSRPLAGANGEQFF
TRBD1	TRBJ1-2	TRBV2	once	TGTGCCAGCAGCGGGGGGACAGGTTATGGCTACACCTTC	CASSGGTGYGYTF
TRBD2	TRBJ2-5	TRBV4-2	few	TGTGCCAGCAGCCTGGGGACTAGCGGACAAGAGACCCAGTACTTC	CASSLGTSGQETQYF
TRBD2	TRBJ2-7	TRBV3-1/TRBV3-2	NA	TGTGCCAGCAGCCTAGCGGGAGGGCCGGGCGAGCAGTACTTC	CASSLAGGPGEQYF
NA	TRBJ1-1	TRBV12-3/TRBV12-4	NA	TGTGCCAGCAGTCCGACAGGGAACACTGAAGCTTTCTTT	CASSPTGNTEAFF
TRBD1	TRBJ1-1	TRBV6-6	NA	TGTGCCAGCATCCTGGAGGACAGGATCAACACTGAAGCTTTCTTT	CASILEDRINTEAFF
NA	TRBJ1-2	TRBV20-1	NA	TGCAGTGCGGGGGCCGGGATCGACTACACCTTC	CSAGAGIDYTF
NA	TRBJ2-5	TRBV18	NA	TGTGCCAGCTCACCCGAAGAGACCCAGTACTTC	CASSPEETQYF
TRBD1	TRBJ2-1	TRBV6-5	NA	TGTGCCAGCTTTTCCGGGACAGGGTTATACAATGAGCAGTTCTTC	CASFSGTGLYNEQFF
TRBD1	TRBJ1-4	TRBV6-6	NA	TGTGCCAGCAGGTACAGGGGAACTAATGAAAAACTGTTTTTT	CASRYRGTNEKLFF
TRBD1	TRBJ1-1	TRBV6-5	NA	TGTGCCAGCAGTTACTGGCAGGGGGACACTGAAGCTTTCTTT	CASSYWQGDTEAFF
NA	TRBJ1-2	TRBV19	NA	TGTGCCAGTAGGTCCAGATACGGCTACACCTTC	CASRSRYGYTF
NA	TRBJ1-1	TRBV4-3	NA	TGCGCCAGCAGCCAAGTATGGAACACTGAAGCTTTCTTT	CASSQVWNTEAFF
NA	TRBJ1-1	TRBV4-1	few	TGCGCCAGCAGCCAAACCGGCCTTACTCAGGACACTGAAGCTTTCTTT	CASSQTGLTQDTEAFF
NA	TRBJ1-2	TRBV14	NA	TGTGCCAGCAGCCAAGGACTGTTTAACTATGGCTACACCTTC	CASSQGLFNYGYTF
TRBD2	TRBJ2-5	TRBV12-3/TRBV12-4	NA	TGTGCCAGCAGCCAAACTAGCGGGGCGACCCAGTACTTC	CASSQTSGATQYF
TRBD1	TRBJ2-7	TRBV18	NA	TGTGCCAGCTCACCAGGACAGGGGGCTAGGTACGAGCAGTACTTC	CASSPGQGARYEQYF
TRBD2	TRBJ2-7	TRBV7-9	NA	TGTGCCAGCAGCGGCCGGGGGGGTGACGAGCAGTACTTC	CASSGRGGDEQYF
NA	TRBJ1-5	TRBV7-8	NA	TGTGCCAGCAGCCCCTTGGGAGCGGCCCAGCATTTT	CASSPLGAAQHF
NA	TRBJ1-1	TRBV11-2	NA	TGTGCCAGCAGCTTGAGGCAGGGTACTGAAGCTTTCTTT	CASSLRQGTEAFF
TRBD2	TRBJ2-2	TRBV5-1	NA	TGCGCCAGCAGCTTGGAACTAGCGGGAGCCACCGGGGAGCTGTTTTTT	CASSLELAGATGELFF
NA	TRBJ1-5	TRBV27	NA	TGTGCCAGCAGTTTCTCCGGGCCGCAGGGAAATCAGCCCCAGCATTTT	CASSFSGPQGNQPQHF
NA	TRBJ1-2	TRBV27	NA	TGTGCCAGTTGGGGGCGTATTCGGAACTATGGCTACACCTTC	CASWGRIRNYGYTF
NA	TRBJ1-4	TRBV28	NA	TGTGCCAGCAGTTTATCCAGGTTCTCAGAAAAACTGTTTTTT	CASSLSRFSEKLFF
TRBD2	TRBJ2-7	TRBV28	NA	TGTGCCAGCTTATCTAGCGGGAGTGTCTACGAGCAGTACTTC	CASLSSGSVYEQYF
NA	TRBJ2-4	TRBV5-5	NA	TGTGCCAGCAGCTTGAATAGTCTAGCCAAAAACATTCAGTACTTC	CASSLNSLAKNIQYF
TRBD2	TRBJ2-1	TRBV19	NA	TGTGCCAGTAGTATGGCTAGCGGCAACTCCTACAATGAGCAGTTCTTC	CASSMASGNSYNEQFF
NA	TRBJ2-1	TRBV5-6	NA	TGTGCCAGCAGCCCTTTATCAGACCTAGGGAGAGGCAATGAGCAGTTCTTC	CASSPLSDLGRGNEQFF
TRBD1	TRBJ1-1	TRBV20-1	NA	TGCAGTGCTAGTAGGCCCCGGGGACAGGTGAACACTGAAGCTTTCTTT	CSASRPRGQVNTEAFF
TRBD2	TRBJ2-3	TRBV5-4	once	TGTGCCAGCAGCTTGGGGACTAGCGGAGGCACAGATACGCAGTATTTT	CASSLGTSGGTDTQYF
NA	TRBJ1-2	TRBV6-5	NA	TGTGCCAGCAGTTACGTCAGGGGCTTAATTGGCTACACCTTC	CASSYVRGLIGYTF